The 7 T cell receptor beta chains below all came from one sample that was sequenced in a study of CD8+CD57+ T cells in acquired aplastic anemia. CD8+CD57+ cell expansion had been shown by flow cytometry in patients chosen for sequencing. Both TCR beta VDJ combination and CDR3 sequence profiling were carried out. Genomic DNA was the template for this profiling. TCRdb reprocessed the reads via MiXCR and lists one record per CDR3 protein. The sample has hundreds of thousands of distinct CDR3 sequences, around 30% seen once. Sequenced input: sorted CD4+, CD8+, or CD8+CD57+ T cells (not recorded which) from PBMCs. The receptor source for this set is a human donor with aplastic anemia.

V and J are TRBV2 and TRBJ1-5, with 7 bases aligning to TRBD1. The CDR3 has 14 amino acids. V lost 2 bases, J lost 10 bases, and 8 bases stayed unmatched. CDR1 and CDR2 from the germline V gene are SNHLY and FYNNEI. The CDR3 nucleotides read TGTGCCAGCAGTGAACCGACAGGGCTGTCACCCCAGCATTTT. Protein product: CASSEPTGLSPQHF.

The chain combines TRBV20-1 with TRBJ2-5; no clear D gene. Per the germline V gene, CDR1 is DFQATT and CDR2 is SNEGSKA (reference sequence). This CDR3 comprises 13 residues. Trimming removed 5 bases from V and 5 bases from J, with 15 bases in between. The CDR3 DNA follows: TGCAGTGCTCCTAGGGAATCGACGGAGACCCAGTACTTC. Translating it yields CSAPRESTETQYF.

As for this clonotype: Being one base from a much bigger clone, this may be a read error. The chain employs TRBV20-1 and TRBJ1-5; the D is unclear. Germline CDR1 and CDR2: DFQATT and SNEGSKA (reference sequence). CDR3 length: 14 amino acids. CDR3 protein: CASSLAESNQPQHF. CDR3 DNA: TGTGCCAGCAGTTTAGCAGAGAGCAATCAGCCCCAGCATTTT.

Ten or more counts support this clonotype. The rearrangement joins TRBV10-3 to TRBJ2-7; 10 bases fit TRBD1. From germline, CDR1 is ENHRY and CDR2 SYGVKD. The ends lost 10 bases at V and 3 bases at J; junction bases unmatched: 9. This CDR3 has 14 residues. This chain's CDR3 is CATEAGQGIYEQYF. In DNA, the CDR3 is TGTGCCACCGAAGCGGGACAGGGGATCTACGAGCAGTACTTC.

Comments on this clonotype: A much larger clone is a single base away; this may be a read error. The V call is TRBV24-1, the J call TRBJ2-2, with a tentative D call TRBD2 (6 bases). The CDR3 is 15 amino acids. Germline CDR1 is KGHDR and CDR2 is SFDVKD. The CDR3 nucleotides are TGTGCCAGCAGTGATGGCGGGACGAACACCGGGGAGCTGTTTTTT. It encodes CASSDGGTNTGELFF.

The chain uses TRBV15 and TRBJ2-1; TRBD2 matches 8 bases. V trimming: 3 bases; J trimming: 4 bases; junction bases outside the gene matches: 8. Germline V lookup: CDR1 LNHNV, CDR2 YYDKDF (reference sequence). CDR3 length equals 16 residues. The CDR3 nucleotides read TGTGCCACCAGCAGCTTAACGGGCGGGGGGTACAATGAGCAGTTCTTC. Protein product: CATSSLTGGGYNEQFF.

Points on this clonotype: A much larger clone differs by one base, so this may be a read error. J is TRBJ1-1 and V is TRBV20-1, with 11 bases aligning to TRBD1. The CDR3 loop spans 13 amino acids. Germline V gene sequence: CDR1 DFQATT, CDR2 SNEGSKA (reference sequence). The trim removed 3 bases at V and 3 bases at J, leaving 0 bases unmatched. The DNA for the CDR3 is TGCAGTGCTAGGGGACAGGGGGACACTGAAGCTTTCTTT. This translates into CSARGQGDTEAFF.